This T cell receptor beta chain originates from a study of beta chain features in type 1 diabetes. Looking at the study overall: Across every sample, roughly 100 million sorted cells were examined in total.

The CDR3 spans 15 residues. CDR1 and CDR2 from the germline V gene are LGHNA and YSLEER. The ends were cut back, 3 bases at V and 2 bases at J, with 14 bases in the middle. This clone was counted between two and nine times. What was sequenced were expressed TCRB transcripts, since all of the isolated RNA had been reverse transcribed. Here immunoSEQ multiplex PCR was the method, and the copy in TCRdb shows in-frame clones only, minus some. Counted here are about 240,000 clones, roughly 30% occurring once; the ten biggest clones make up under 4.5%. The rearrangement uses TRBV4-3 and TRBJ2-7; perhaps TRBD2 as D (6 bases). The sequence was obtained from a man aged 25 to 40 in good health. The sequencing sample was made of central memory CD4+ T cells from blood. The CDR3 coding sequence is TGCGCCAGCAGCCAGGGCGGAGGGGACGCCTACGAGCAGTACTTC. This sequence encodes CASSQGGGDAYEQYF.